Shown below are 9 T cell receptor beta chains from a single sample sequenced in a study of cytomegalovirus exposure and HLA in healthy donors. Primers: 60 Vbeta forward and 13 Jbeta reverse. The method was immunoSEQ multiplex PCR; TCRdb's version includes in-frame clones alone and lacks a portion of them. The table includes around 140,000 clones, 76% detected once. Sequenced sample: PBMCs. The receptors here all came from a female donor in good health and CMV-seropositive.

This clone was counted a few times. V is TRBV6-1 and J is TRBJ2-5; tentative D call: TRBD1 (8 bases). The CDR3 sequence is 14 residues long. Trimming took 2 bases from V and 5 from J, leaving 12 bases between them. Germline loops: CDR1 MNHNS, CDR2 SASEGT. The CDR3 region is CASSEQQGGETQYF. The CDR3, as DNA: TGTGCCAGCAGTGAACAACAGGGGGGGGAGACCCAGTACTTC.

The rearrangement links TRBV5-4 to TRBJ2-3; possibly TRBD1 for D (6 bases). The CDR3 is made up of 15 amino acids. Trimming removed 1 base from V and 0 bases from J, with 9 bases in between. The germline V gene has CDR1 SGHNT and CDR2 YYREEE (reference sequence). Here the CDR3 reads CASSLPGVSTDTQYF. CDR3 nucleotides: TGTGCCAGCAGCTTGCCAGGGGTTAGCACAGATACGCAGTATTTT.

DNA of the CDR3: TGTGCCAGCAGCGTAGACAGCTCTGGAAACACCATATATTTT. This sequence encodes CASSVDSSGNTIYF. The V call is TRBV9, the J call TRBJ1-3; D remains ambiguous. The CDR3 contains 14 residues. V was trimmed by 0 bases and J by 0 bases, leaving 4 bases between them. CDR1 is SGDLS, CDR2 YYNGEE, per germline.

The genes are TRBV4-1 and TRBJ2-5; possible D gene TRBD1, 6 bases. The germline V gene encodes CDR1 MGHRA and CDR2 YSYEKL. The CDR3 is made up of 13 amino acids. Trimming stripped 4 bases from V and 1 base from J, with 7 bases between. CDR3 amino acids: CASSPRGQETQYF. The CDR3 DNA is TGCGCCAGCAGCCCCAGGGGCCAAGAGACCCAGTACTTC.

This clone was seen a few times. The chain recombines TRBV7-2 with TRBJ2-3, with 7 bases aligning to TRBD1. Germline V gives CDR1 SGHTA, CDR2 FQGNSA. Trimming took 5 bases from V and 5 from J; bases not matched to a gene: 1. The CDR3 is 12 amino acids. The DNA for the CDR3 is TGTGCCAGCAGCCCAGGGGGAGATACGCAGTATTTT. This gives the protein CASSPGGDTQYF.

The rearrangement links TRBV30 to TRBJ1-6; maybe TRBD1 (5 bases). V was pared by 5 bases and J by 0 bases, with 5 bases between. The CDR3 consists of 13 residues. Germline V gene lookup returns CDR1 GTSNPN and CDR2 SVGIG (reference sequence). For the CDR3, the DNA is TGTGCCTGGGACAGCTCCTATAATTCACCCCTCCACTTT. It specifies CAWDSSYNSPLHF.

The V gene is TRBV7-9, the J gene TRBJ2-7, with TRBD2 matching over 12 bases. Germline loops: CDR1 SEHNR, CDR2 FQNEAQ (reference sequence). J lost 5 bases, V lost 4 bases, and 9 bases had no gene match. The length of the CDR3 is 16 residues. As DNA, the CDR3 is TGTGCCAGCAGCTCACCCGGACTAGCGGGGCGGGACGAGCAGTACTTC. It encodes CASSSPGLAGRDEQYF.

The genes are TRBV5-1 and TRBJ2-5, with 8 nucleotides matching TRBD2. Germline V gene data show CDR1 as SGHRS and CDR2 as YFSETQ. J gave up 5 bases and V 2 bases, and 11 bases lay outside the gene matches. This CDR3 has 16 residues. The CDR3 nucleotides read TGCGCCAGCAGCTTAACGGGGGGGCTCTCTCCCGAGACCCAGTACTTC. It encodes CASSLTGGLSPETQYF.

V usage is TRBV11-3 and J usage is TRBJ2-7; possible D gene TRBD2, 6 bases. V was pared by 2 bases and J by 5 bases, with 10 bases between. This CDR3 has 13 amino acids. Germline lookup yields CDR1 SGHNT and CDR2 YENEEA. This CDR3 is CASSLPGSDEQYF. Here the CDR3 DNA reads TGTGCCAGCAGCTTACCCGGGAGCGACGAGCAGTACTTC.